The rows below give T cell receptor beta chains drawn from one sample of a study of blood T cell repertoires in COVID-19. The data were produced by immunoSEQ multiplex PCR, yet TCRdb's version contains in-frame clones alone and is incomplete. Here the sample spans fewer than 120,000 clones, less than 85% being singletons. Sequencing was performed on peripheral blood. These receptors were collected from a woman aged 80 or older with acute or convalescent COVID-19. CDR3s include the opening cysteine and the closing phenylalanine or tryptophan. D genes are given only for firm matches. Some rows have no size entry. The others give once, few or many, or a class for an expanded clone.

j_call	d_call	v_call	clone_size	cdr3_nt	cdr3_aa
TRBJ2-1	TRBD1	TRBV30	NA	TGTGCCTGGACAGGACAGGGTTACAATGAGCAGTTCTTC	CAWTGQGYNEQFF
TRBJ2-1	TRBD1	TRBV7-2	NA	TGTGCCAGCAGCCTAGGGACAGTCCTCTACAATGAGCAGTTCTTC	CASSLGTVLYNEQFF
TRBJ2-1	NA	TRBV20-1	NA	TGCAGTGCTAGTCGAGGGAGTTCCTACAATGAGCAGTTCTTC	CSASRGSSYNEQFF
TRBJ2-3	TRBD2	TRBV7-2	NA	TGTGCCAGCAGCTTACTAGCGGGAGACACAGATACGCAGTATTTT	CASSLLAGDTDTQYF
TRBJ2-7	TRBD1	TRBV9	NA	TGTGCCAGCAGCCGACAGGGAGCAGACGAGCAGTACTTC	CASSRQGADEQYF
TRBJ2-7	NA	TRBV5-4	NA	TGTGCCAGCAGCTTCCCCGGGGGATACGAGCAGTACTTC	CASSFPGGYEQYF
TRBJ1-1	TRBD1	TRBV6-5	NA	TGTGCCAGCAGATACACAGGGGCGGGCACTGAAGCTTTCTTT	CASRYTGAGTEAFF
TRBJ1-5	NA	TRBV3-1/TRBV3-2	once	TGTGCCAGCAGCCAGGCAGGGGTTCAGCCCCAGCATTTT	CASSQAGVQPQHF
TRBJ1-5	NA	TRBV5-1	once	TGCGCCAGCAGCTTGGGGGGAGGGAGGAATCAGCCCCAGCATTTT	CASSLGGGRNQPQHF
TRBJ2-6	TRBD1	TRBV4-1	NA	TGCGCCAGCAGCCAAGCCTTGGACAGGGCTGGGGCCAACGTCCTGACTTTC	CASSQALDRAGANVLTF